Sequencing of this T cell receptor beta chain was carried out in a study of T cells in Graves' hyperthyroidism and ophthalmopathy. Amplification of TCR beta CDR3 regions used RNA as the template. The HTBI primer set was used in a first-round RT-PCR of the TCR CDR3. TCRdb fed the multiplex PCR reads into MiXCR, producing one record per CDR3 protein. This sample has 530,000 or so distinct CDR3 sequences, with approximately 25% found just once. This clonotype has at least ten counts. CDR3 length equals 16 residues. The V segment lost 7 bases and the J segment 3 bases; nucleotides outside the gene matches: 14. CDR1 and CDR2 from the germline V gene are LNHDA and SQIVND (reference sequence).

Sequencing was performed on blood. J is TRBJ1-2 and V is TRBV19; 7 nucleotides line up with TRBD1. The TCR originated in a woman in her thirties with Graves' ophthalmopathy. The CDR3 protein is CASTSSGRGQYYGYTF. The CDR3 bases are TGTGCCAGTACCTCATCGGGGAGGGGGCAGTACTATGGCTACACCTTC. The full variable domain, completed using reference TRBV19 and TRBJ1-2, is DGGITQSPKYLFRKEGQNVTLSCEQNLNHDAMYWYRQDPGQGLRLIYYSQIVNDFQKGDIAEGYSVSREKKESFPLTVTSAQKNPTAFYLCASTSSGRGQYYGYTFGSGTRLTVV.